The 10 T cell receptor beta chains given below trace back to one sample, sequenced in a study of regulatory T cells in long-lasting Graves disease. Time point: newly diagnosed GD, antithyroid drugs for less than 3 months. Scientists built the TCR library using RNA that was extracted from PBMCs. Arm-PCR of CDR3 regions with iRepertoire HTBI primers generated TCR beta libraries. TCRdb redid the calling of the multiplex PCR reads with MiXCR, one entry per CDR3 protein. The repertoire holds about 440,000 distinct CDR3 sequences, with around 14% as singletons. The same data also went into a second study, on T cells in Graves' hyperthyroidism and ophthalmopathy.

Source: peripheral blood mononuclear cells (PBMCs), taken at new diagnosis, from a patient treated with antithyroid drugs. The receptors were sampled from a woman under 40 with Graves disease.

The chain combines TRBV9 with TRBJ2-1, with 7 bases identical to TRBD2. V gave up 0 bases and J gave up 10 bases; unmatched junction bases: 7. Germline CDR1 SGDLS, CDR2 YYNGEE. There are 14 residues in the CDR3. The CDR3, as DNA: TGTGCCAGCAGCGTAGCGGGAGGAAGCGGGGAGCAGTTCTTC. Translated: CASSVAGGSGEQFF.

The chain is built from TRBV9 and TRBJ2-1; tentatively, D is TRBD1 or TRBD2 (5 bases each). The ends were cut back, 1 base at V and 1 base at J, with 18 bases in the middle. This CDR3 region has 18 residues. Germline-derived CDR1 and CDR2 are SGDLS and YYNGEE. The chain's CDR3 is CASSVKMGVTLSYNEQFF. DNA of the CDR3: TGTGCCAGCAGCGTAAAAATGGGGGTAACCCTGTCCTACAATGAGCAGTTCTTC. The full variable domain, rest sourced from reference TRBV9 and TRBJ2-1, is DSGVTQTPKHLITATGQRVTLRCSPRSGDLSVYWYQQSLDQGLQFLIQYYNGEERAKGNILERFSAQQFPDLHSELNLSSLELGDSALYFCASSVKMGVTLSYNEQFFGPGTRLTVL.

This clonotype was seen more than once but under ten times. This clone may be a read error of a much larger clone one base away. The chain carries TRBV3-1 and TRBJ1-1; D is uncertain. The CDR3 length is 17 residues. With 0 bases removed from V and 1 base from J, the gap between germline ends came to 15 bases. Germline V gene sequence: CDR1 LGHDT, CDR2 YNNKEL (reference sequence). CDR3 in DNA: TGTGCCAGCAGCCAAGAAGTACGGGCCCCGACGAACACTGAAGCTTTCTTT. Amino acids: CASSQEVRAPTNTEAFF.

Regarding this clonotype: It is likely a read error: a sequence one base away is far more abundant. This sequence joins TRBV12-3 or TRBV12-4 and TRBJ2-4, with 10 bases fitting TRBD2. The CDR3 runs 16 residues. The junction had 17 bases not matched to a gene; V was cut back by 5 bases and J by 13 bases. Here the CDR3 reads CASSPRTSGHLNEQYF. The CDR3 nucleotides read TGTGCCAGCAGTCCTCGGACTAGCGGTCACCTCAATGAGCAGTACTTC.

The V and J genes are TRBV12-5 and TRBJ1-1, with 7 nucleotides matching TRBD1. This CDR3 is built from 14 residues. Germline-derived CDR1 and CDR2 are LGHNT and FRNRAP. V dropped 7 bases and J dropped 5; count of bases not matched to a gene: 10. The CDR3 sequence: CASAERQGGTEAFF. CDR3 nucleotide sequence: TGTGCTAGTGCTGAAAGACAGGGCGGTACTGAAGCTTTCTTT.

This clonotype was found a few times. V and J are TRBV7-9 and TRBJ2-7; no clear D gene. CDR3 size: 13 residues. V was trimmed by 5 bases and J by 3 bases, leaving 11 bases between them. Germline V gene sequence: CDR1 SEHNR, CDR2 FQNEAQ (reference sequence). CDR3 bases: TGTGCCAGCAGCAAACCTGTAGGCTACGAGCAGTACTTC. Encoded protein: CASSKPVGYEQYF.

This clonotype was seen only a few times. CDR3 loop: CASSPRTHPQHF. The DNA for the CDR3 is TGTGCCAGCAGTCCTCGGACTCACCCCCAGCATTTT. The genes are TRBV12-3 or TRBV12-4 and TRBJ1-5; the D is unclear. The CDR3 has 12 amino acids. V was trimmed by 5 bases and J by 10 bases, leaving 12 bases between them.

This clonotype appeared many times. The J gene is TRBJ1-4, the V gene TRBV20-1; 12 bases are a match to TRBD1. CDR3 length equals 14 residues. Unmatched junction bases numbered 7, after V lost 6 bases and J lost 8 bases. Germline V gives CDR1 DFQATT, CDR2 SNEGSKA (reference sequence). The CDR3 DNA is TGCAGTGCGAGGGGGACAGGGGGCTACGAAAAACTGTTTTTT. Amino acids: CSARGTGGYEKLFF.

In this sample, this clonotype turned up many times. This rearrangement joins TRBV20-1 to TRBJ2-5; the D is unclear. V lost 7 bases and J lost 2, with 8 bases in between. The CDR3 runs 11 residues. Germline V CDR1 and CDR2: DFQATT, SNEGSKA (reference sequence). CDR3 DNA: TGCAGTGTATGGATACAAGAGACCCAGTACTTC. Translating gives CSVWIQETQYF.

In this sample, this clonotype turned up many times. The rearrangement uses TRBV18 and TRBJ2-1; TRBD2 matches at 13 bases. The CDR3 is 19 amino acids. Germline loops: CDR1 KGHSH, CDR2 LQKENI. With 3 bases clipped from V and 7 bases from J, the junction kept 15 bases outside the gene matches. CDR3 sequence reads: CASSPPGSLAGLAGNEQFF. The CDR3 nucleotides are TGTGCCAGCTCACCGCCGGGGTCCCTGGCGGGACTAGCGGGAAATGAGCAGTTCTTC.